These 20 T cell receptor beta chains share one sample of origin, sequenced in a study of early T cells in non-severe SARS-CoV-2 infection. MiXCR, applied by TCRdb to the 5' RACE reads, yields one record per CDR3 protein. The table has approximately 67,000 distinct CDR3 sequences, less than 9.5% seen once; the top ten hold under 4%. Material for sequencing was whole blood. These TCRs come from an adult who was a healthcare worker with PCR-confirmed SARS-CoV-2 infection or an uninfected control (not recorded which).

This clonotype has ten or more counts. The chain employs TRBV7-7 and TRBJ2-1, with a weak D call TRBD2 (6 bases). The CDR3 consists of 16 residues. V shed 1 base and J shed 6 bases, with 16 bases lying between them. Germline V lookup: CDR1 SSHAT, CDR2 FNYEAQ (reference sequence). The CDR3 nucleotides are TGTGCCAGCAGCTTAGATATTGGCGGGAATATCAATGAGCAGTTCTTC. Its protein product is CASSLDIGGNINEQFF.

The chain joins TRBV19 to TRBJ2-3; perhaps TRBD1 as D (5 bases). The CDR3 runs to 13 residues. Trimming took off 5 bases at V and 3 bases at J, with 9 bases between the two ends. The germline V gene has CDR1 LNHDA and CDR2 SQIVND (reference sequence). CDR3 sequence (DNA): TGTGCCAGTAGTGCAGGGATGACAGATACGCAGTATTTT. It specifies CASSAGMTDTQYF.

The rearrangement links TRBV27 to TRBJ2-3; a possible D gene is TRBD2 (7 bases). Trimming pared 0 bases from V and 4 bases from J, leaving 11 bases between. Germline CDR1 reads MNHEY; CDR2 reads SMNVEV (reference sequence). The CDR3 has 15 amino acids. The chain's CDR3 is CASSLSGGHADTQYF. The CDR3 DNA is TGTGCCAGCAGTTTATCGGGGGGGCACGCAGATACGCAGTATTTT.

This clonotype was seen once. J is TRBJ1-6 and V is TRBV5-5; the D gene is possibly TRBD1 (6 bases). This CDR3 is 16 amino acids long. Germline lookup yields CDR1 SGHKS and CDR2 YYEKEE (reference sequence). The V end lost 2 bases, the J end lost 7 bases, and 16 bases lay between the germline ends. Here the CDR3 reads CASSLGGMASNSPLHF. The CDR3 DNA reads as TGTGCCAGCAGCTTAGGGGGTATGGCTTCCAATTCACCCCTCCACTTT.

CDR3 nucleotides: TGTGCCAGCAGCCAAGTATACTCCGAAGGAACCGGGGAGCTGTTTTTT. Its translation is CASSQVYSEGTGELFF. The V and J genes are TRBV3-1 and TRBJ2-2; D gene ambiguous. With 1 base removed from V and 5 bases from J, the gap between germline ends came to 14 bases. Germline lookup yields CDR1 LGHDT and CDR2 YNNKEL (reference sequence). There are 16 residues in the CDR3.

This clonotype was counted only a few times. The chain employs TRBV9 and TRBJ1-1; D ambiguous. The germline CDR1 and CDR2 sequences are SGDLS and YYNGEE. This CDR3 comprises 14 residues. V lost 4 bases to trimming and J lost 0 bases, with 10 bases between them. The CDR3 DNA is TGTGCCAGCAGCCCCATAAGTATGAACACTGAAGCTTTCTTT. This codes for CASSPISMNTEAFF. The whole variable domain, remainder taken from reference TRBV9 and TRBJ1-1, is DSGVTQTPKHLITATGQRVTLRCSPRSGDLSVYWYQQSLDQGLQFLIQYYNGEERAKGNILERFSAQQFPDLHSELNLSSLELGDSALYFCASSPISMNTEAFFGQGTRLTVV.

This clonotype was found a few times. The genes are TRBV7-8 and TRBJ2-3; 7 bases line up with TRBD2. CDR1 and CDR2 from the germline V gene are SGHVS and FQNEAQ. Trimming took 6 bases from V and 2 from J; bases not matched to a gene: 11. The CDR3 sequence is 16 residues long. The CDR3 DNA sequence: TGTGCCAGCAGACAGCGGGGATTCATTCCCACAGATACGCAGTATTTT. As protein: CASRQRGFIPTDTQYF.

V is TRBV5-1 and J is TRBJ2-5; maybe TRBD2 (7 bases). Looked up from germline, CDR1 is SGHRS and CDR2 is YFSETQ. Trimming removed 5 bases at V and 4 bases at J, with 15 bases between. The CDR3 has 14 residues. CDR3 sequence reads: CASSTRGRGETQYF. Written as DNA, the CDR3 is TGCGCCAGCAGTACGCGGGGGCGGGGAGAGACCCAGTACTTC.

The chain uses TRBV20-1 and TRBJ2-1; 14 nucleotides agree with TRBD2. The CDR3 extends over 16 amino acids. Germline V gene data show CDR1 as DFQATT and CDR2 as SNEGSKA (reference sequence). With 5 bases clipped from V and 8 bases from J, the junction kept 11 bases outside the gene matches. DNA for the CDR3: TGCAGTGCTGAACCACCGACTAGCGGGAGGGAGGATGAGCAGTTCTTC. Translation gives CSAEPPTSGREDEQFF.

This clonotype was counted ten times or more. The genes are TRBV7-2 and TRBJ1-2; perhaps TRBD1 as D (5 bases). Germline V lookup: CDR1 SGHTA, CDR2 FQGNSA. V lost 3 bases to trimming and J lost 3 bases, with 11 bases between them. The CDR3 length is 14 residues. The DNA of the CDR3 is TGTGCCAGCAGCTTGAACGGGGGAGACTATGGCTACACCTTC. The encoded protein is CASSLNGGDYGYTF.

This clonotype was counted at least ten times. The chain has TRBV7-3 and TRBJ2-5; no firm D call. Trimming took off 5 bases at V and 0 bases at J, with 7 bases between the two ends. CDR3 length: 13 residues. Germline loops: CDR1 SGHTA, CDR2 FQGTGA. Here the CDR3 reads CASSQGNQETQYF. For the CDR3, the DNA is TGTGCCAGCAGCCAAGGGAACCAAGAGACCCAGTACTTC.

This clonotype was seen many times. The rearrangement joins TRBV6-1 to TRBJ2-1, with D tentatively TRBD2 (5 bases). CDR1 and CDR2 from the germline V gene are MNHNS and SASEGT. Trimming stripped 6 bases from V and 0 bases from J, with 9 bases between. The CDR3 sequence is 14 residues long. The CDR3 sequence: CASRAEGSYNEQFF. CDR3 sequence (DNA): TGTGCCAGCAGGGCAGAGGGCTCCTACAATGAGCAGTTCTTC.

This clonotype was counted at least ten times. This chain connects TRBV2 to TRBJ2-1, with D hard to call. The CDR3 extends over 12 amino acids. Germline assignment: CDR1 SNHLY and CDR2 FYNNEI. Trimming stripped 1 base from V and 13 bases from J, with 11 bases between. CDR3 amino acids: CASSEGTFLQFF. For the CDR3, the DNA is TGTGCCAGCAGTGAAGGCACCTTCCTACAGTTCTTC.

Ten or more counts support this clonotype. The rearrangement joins TRBV6-1 to TRBJ1-1, with a tentative D call TRBD1 (6 bases). This CDR3 is 14 amino acids long. Germline loops: CDR1 MNHNS, CDR2 SASEGT. Trimming left V 2 bases short and J 1 base short, with 8 bases between. In nucleotides, the CDR3 is TGTGCCAGCAGTGAATGGACAGAGAACACTGAAGCTTTCTTT. The encoded protein is CASSEWTENTEAFF.

This clonotype was counted many times. The chain couples TRBV9 to TRBJ2-5, with 13 bases aligning to TRBD2. V lost 6 bases, J lost 2 bases, and 10 bases stayed unmatched. Germline V CDR1 and CDR2: SGDLS, YYNGEE. There are 17 residues in the CDR3. The CDR3 sequence is CASTRTSGSGGQETQYF. CDR3 sequence (DNA): TGTGCCAGCACTAGGACTAGCGGGAGCGGAGGGCAAGAGACCCAGTACTTC.

This clonotype came up a few times. The chain recombines TRBV7-9 with TRBJ1-5; no definite D call. V was pared by 3 bases and J by 6 bases, with 6 bases between. Germline-derived CDR1 and CDR2 are SEHNR and FQNEAQ (reference sequence). This CDR3 is 12 amino acids long. The CDR3 is CASSFDGQPQHF. In DNA form, the CDR3 reads TGTGCCAGCAGCTTCGACGGTCAGCCCCAGCATTTT.

This clonotype was seen a handful of times. The chain is built from TRBV18 and TRBJ2-4; 7 bases align to TRBD1. Germline trimming cut 1 base from V and 7 bases from J; bases unmatched to any gene: 10. The CDR3 sequence is 16 residues long. The germline CDR1 and CDR2 sequences are KGHSH and LQKENI. Here the CDR3 DNA reads TGTGCCAGCTCACCACTTTTACAGGGGACGGGGAACATTCAGTACTTC. Residues: CASSPLLQGTGNIQYF.

This clonotype was recorded many times. The chain joins TRBV28 to TRBJ2-1; 9 bases agree with TRBD2. The CDR3 loop spans 14 amino acids. V was clipped by 6 bases and J by 5 bases; unmatched bases: 5. Germline V CDR1 and CDR2: MDHEN, SYDVKM. The CDR3 here is CASRPSGANNEQFF. The DNA of the CDR3 is TGTGCCAGCAGGCCTAGCGGGGCAAACAATGAGCAGTTCTTC.

This sequence joins TRBV7-6 and TRBJ1-1; a possible D gene is TRBD1 (6 bases). CDR1 is SGHVS, CDR2 FNYEAQ, per germline. V lost 0 bases, J lost 3 bases, and 11 bases lay in between. CDR3 length equals 15 residues. CDR3 amino acids: CASSLAGGAYTEAFF. The DNA of the CDR3 is TGTGCCAGCAGCTTAGCAGGGGGAGCTTACACTGAAGCTTTCTTT.

The chain has TRBV7-2 and TRBJ2-1; TRBD2 matches at 10 bases. V shed 1 base, J shed 5 bases, and the junction held 5 bases outside the gene matches. The CDR3 is 16 residues long. The germline CDR1 and CDR2 sequences are SGHTA and FQGNSA. This CDR3 is CASSLEASGSDNEQFF. CDR3 sequence (DNA): TGTGCCAGCAGCTTAGAAGCTAGCGGGAGTGACAATGAGCAGTTCTTC.